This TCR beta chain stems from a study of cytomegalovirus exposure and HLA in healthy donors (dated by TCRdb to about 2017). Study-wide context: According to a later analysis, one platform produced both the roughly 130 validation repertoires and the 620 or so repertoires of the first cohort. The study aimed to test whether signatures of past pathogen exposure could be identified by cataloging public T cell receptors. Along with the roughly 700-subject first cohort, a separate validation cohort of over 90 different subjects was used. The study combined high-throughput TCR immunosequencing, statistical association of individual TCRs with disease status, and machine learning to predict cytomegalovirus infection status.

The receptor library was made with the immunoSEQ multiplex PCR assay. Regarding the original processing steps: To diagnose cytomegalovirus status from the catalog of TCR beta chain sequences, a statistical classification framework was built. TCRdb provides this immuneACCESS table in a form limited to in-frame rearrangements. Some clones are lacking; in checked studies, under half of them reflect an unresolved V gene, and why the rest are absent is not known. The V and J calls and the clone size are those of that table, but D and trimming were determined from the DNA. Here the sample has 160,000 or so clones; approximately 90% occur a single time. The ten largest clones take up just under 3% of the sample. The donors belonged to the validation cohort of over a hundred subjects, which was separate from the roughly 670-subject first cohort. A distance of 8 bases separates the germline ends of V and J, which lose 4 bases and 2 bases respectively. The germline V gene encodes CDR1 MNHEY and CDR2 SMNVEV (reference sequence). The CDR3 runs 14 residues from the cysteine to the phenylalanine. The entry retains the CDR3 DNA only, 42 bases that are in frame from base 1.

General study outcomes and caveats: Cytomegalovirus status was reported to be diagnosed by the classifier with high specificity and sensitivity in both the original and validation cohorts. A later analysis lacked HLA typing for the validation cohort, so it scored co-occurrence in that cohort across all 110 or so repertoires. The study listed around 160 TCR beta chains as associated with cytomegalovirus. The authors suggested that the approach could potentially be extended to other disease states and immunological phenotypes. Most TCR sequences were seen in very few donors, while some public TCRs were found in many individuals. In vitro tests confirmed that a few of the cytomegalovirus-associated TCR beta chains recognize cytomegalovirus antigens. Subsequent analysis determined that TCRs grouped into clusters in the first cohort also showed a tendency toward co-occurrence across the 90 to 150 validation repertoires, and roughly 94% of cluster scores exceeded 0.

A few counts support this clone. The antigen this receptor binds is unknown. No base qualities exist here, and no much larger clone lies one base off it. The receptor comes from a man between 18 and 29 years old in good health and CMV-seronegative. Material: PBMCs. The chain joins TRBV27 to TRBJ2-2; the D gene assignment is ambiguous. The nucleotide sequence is TGTGCCAGCAGTTGGTCTGGCAACACCGGGGAGCTGTTTTTT. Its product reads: CASSWSGNTGELFF.